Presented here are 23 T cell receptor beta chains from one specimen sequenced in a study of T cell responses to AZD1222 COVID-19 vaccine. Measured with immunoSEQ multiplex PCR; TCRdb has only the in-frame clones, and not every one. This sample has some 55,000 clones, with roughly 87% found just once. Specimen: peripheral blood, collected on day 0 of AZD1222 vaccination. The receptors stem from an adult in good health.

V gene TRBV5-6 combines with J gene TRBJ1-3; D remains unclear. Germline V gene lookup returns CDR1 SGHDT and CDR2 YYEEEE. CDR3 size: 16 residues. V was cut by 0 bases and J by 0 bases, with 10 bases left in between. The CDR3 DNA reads TGTGCCAGCAGCTTGGTAGGCAGTCTCTCTGGAAACACCATATATTTT. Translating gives CASSLVGSLSGNTIYF.

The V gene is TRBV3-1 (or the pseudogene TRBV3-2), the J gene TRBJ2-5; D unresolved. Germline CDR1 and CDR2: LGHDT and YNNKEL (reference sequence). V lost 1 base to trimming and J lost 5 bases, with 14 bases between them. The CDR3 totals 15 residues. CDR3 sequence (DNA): TGTGCCAGCAGCCAAGTAAACAGCCGCTGGGAGACCCAGTACTTC. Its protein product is CASSQVNSRWETQYF.

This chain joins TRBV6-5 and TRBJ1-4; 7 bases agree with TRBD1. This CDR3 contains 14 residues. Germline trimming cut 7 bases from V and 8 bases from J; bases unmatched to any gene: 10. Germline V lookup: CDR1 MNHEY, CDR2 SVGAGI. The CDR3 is CASTATGRVEKLFF. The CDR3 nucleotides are TGTGCCAGCACCGCGACAGGGAGAGTCGAAAAACTGTTTTTT.

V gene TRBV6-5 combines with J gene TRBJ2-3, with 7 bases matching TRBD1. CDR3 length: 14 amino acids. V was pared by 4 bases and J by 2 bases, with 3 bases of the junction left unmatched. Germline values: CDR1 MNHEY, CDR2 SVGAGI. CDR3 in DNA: TGTGCCAGCAGTTTCGGACAGGCCACAGATACGCAGTATTTT. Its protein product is CASSFGQATDTQYF.

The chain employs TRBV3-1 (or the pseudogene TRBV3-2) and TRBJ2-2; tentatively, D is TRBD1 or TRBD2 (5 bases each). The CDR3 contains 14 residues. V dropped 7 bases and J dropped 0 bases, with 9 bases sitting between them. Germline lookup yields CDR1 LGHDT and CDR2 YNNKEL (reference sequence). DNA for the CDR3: TGTGCCAGCACCGGGACCACGAACACCGGGGAGCTGTTTTTT. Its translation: CASTGTTNTGELFF.

CDR3 in amino acids: CASSQDLEGPETQYF. In DNA, the CDR3 is TGTGCCAGCAGCCAAGATCTGGAGGGTCCAGAGACCCAGTACTTC. This chain joins TRBV4-2 and TRBJ2-5; a possible D gene is TRBD2 (6 bases). The CDR3 runs to 15 residues. Trimming removed 0 bases from V and 4 bases from J, with 12 bases in between. Per germline, CDR1 LGHNA and CDR2 YNFKEQ.

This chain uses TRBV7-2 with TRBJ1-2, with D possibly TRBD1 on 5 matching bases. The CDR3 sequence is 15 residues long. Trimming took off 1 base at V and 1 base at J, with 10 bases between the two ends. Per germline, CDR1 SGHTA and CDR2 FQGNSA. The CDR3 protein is CASSLGGSVNYGYTF. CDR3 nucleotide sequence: TGTGCCAGCAGCTTAGGGGGCAGCGTTAACTATGGCTACACCTTC.

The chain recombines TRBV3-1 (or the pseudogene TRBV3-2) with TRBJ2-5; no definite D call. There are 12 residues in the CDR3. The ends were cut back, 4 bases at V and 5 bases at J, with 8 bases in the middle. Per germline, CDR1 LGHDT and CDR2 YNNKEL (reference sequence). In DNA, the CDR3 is TGTGCCAGCAGCCCCGGATGGGAGACCCAGTACTTC. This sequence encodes CASSPGWETQYF.

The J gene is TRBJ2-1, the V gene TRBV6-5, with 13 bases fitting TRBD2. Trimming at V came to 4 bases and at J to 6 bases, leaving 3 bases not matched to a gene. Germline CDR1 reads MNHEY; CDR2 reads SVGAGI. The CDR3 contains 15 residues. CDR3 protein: CASSSGLAGTNEQFF. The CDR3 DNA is TGTGCCAGCAGTTCGGGACTAGCGGGGACCAATGAGCAGTTCTTC.

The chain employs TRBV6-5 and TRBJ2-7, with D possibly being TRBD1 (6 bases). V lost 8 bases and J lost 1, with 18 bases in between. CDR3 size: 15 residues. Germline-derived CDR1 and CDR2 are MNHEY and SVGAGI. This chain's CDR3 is CASLLQATGSYEQYF. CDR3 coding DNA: TGTGCCAGCCTCCTCCAGGCTACAGGGTCCTACGAGCAGTACTTC.

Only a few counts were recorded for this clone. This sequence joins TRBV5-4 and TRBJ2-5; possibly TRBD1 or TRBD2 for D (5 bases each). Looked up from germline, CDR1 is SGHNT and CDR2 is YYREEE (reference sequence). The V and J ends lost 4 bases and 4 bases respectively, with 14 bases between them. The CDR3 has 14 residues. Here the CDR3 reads CASSLARDGETQYF. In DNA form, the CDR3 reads TGTGCCAGCAGCCTGGCTCGGGACGGAGAGACCCAGTACTTC.

The CDR3 sequence is CASSLALPRATPMYSNQPQHF. The CDR3 DNA is TGTGCCAGCAGCTTAGCGTTGCCGAGGGCTACGCCGATGTATAGCAATCAGCCCCAGCATTTT. The chain carries TRBV7-2 and TRBJ1-5; no clear D. There are 21 residues in the CDR3. V dropped 0 bases and J dropped 0 bases, with 24 bases sitting between them. Germline V gene lookup returns CDR1 SGHTA and CDR2 FQGNSA. Complete variable domain (other parts from reference TRBV7-2 and TRBJ1-5): GAGVSQSPSNKVTEKGKDVELRCDPISGHTALYWYRQSLGQGLEFLIYFQGNSAPDKSGLPSDRFSAERTGGSVSTLTIQRTQQEDSAVYLCASSLALPRATPMYSNQPQHFGDGTRLSIL.

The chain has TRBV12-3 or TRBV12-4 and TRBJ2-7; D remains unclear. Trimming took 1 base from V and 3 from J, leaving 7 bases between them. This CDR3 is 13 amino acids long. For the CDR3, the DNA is TGTGCCAGCAGTTTAGTGGACGGCTACGAGCAGTACTTC. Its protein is CASSLVDGYEQYF.

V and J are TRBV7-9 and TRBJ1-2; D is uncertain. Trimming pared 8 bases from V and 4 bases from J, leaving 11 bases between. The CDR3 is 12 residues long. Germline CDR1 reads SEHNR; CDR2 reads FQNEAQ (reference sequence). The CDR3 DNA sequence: TGTGCCAGCGAGCAGGAACTCTATGGCTACACCTTC. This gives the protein CASEQELYGYTF.

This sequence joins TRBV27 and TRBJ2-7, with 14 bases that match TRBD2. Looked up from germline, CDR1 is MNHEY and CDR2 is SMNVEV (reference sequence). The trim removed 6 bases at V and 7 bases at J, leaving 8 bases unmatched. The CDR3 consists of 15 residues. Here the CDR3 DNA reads TGTGCCAGCAGCACGGGGACTAGCGGGGGTCGGGAGCAGTACTTC. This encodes CASSTGTSGGREQYF.

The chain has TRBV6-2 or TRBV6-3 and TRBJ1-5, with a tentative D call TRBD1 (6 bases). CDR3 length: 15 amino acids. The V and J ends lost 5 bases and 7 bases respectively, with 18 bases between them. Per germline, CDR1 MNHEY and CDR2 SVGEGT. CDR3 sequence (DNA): TGTGCCAGCAGTCCCCTGGAGGGGGGGGACCAGCCCCAGCATTTT. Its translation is CASSPLEGGDQPQHF.

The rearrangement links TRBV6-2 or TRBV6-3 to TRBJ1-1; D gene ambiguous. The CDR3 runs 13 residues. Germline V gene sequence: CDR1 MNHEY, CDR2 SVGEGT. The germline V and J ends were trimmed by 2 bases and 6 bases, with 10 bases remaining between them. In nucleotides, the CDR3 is TGTGCCAGCAGTTACGAGGTCGGCGCTGAAGCTTTCTTT. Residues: CASSYEVGAEAFF.

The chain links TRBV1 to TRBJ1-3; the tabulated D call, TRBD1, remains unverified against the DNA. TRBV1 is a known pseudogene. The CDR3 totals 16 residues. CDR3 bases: TGCACCAGCAGCCAAGCTGGCAGGGGGGTCGAAAACACCATATATTTT. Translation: CTSSQAGRGVENTIYF.

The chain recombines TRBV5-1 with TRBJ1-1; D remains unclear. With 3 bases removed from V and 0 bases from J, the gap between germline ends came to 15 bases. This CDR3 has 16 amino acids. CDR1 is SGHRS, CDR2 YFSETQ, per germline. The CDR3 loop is CASSYDVGVMNTEAFF. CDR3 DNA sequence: TGCGCCAGCAGCTACGACGTCGGGGTTATGAACACTGAAGCTTTCTTT.

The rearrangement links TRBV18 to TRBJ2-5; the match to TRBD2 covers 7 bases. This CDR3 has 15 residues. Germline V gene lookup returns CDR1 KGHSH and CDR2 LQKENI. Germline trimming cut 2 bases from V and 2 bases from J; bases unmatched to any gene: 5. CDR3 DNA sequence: TGTGCCAGCTCACCAAGGCTAGCGGTTCAAGAGACCCAGTACTTC. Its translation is CASSPRLAVQETQYF.

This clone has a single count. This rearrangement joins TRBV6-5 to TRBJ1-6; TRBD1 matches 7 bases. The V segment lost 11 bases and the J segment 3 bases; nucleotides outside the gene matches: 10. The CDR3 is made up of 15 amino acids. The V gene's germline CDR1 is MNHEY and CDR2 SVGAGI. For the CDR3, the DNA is TGTGCCTCGACTCCGGGACAGATCTATAATTCACCCCTCCACTTT. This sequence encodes CASTPGQIYNSPLHF.

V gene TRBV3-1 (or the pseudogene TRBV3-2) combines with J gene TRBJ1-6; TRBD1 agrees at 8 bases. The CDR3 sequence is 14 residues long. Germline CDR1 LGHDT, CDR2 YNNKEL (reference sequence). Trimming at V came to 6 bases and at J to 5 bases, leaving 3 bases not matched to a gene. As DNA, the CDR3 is TGTGCCAGCAGTGGGGACAGGAATAATTCACCCCTCCACTTT. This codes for CASSGDRNNSPLHF.

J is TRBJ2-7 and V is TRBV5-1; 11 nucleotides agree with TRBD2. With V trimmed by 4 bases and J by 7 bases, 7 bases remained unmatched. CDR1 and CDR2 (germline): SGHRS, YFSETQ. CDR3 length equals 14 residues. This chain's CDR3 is CASSPSGGPLEQYF. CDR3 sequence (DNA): TGCGCCAGCAGCCCTAGCGGGGGGCCCCTGGAGCAGTACTTC.